Here is one T cell receptor beta chain with its context. Its antigen is undetermined. The source of the sample is a study of shared clonotypes between healthy human individuals. As for the study in general: Ranging from 18 to 49 in age, donors were a couple of women and a few men. Study findings and constraints: The expectation was that sequencing depth would affect clonotype sharing among donors.

Original analysis: ImmunoSEQ yielded junction-only sequences lacking quality scores, so filtering differed. Measured with immunoSEQ multiplex PCR; TCRdb has only the in-frame clones, and not every one. The DNA gave D and trimming, while V, J and clone size come from that table. The sample includes over 2 million clones, about 95% of them seen just once. Cells designated naive CD8 were CD45RO-negative and were positively selected for CCR7, with terminally differentiated effector memory CD45RA+ cells excluded. CDR1 MNHEY and CDR2 SMNVEV come from the germline V gene (reference sequence). V lost 4 bases and J 8 bases, leaving 18 bases between the germline ends. This CDR3 contains 15 residues.

The chain carries TRBV27 and TRBJ2-1; D is ambiguous. Material for sequencing was naive CD8+ T cells sorted from blood. This TCR was recovered from a man aged 18-30 years in good health. The CDR3 loop is CASSYSWIPGYEQFF. The CDR3 DNA reads TGTGCCAGCAGTTATTCTTGGATCCCGGGCTATGAGCAGTTCTTC.